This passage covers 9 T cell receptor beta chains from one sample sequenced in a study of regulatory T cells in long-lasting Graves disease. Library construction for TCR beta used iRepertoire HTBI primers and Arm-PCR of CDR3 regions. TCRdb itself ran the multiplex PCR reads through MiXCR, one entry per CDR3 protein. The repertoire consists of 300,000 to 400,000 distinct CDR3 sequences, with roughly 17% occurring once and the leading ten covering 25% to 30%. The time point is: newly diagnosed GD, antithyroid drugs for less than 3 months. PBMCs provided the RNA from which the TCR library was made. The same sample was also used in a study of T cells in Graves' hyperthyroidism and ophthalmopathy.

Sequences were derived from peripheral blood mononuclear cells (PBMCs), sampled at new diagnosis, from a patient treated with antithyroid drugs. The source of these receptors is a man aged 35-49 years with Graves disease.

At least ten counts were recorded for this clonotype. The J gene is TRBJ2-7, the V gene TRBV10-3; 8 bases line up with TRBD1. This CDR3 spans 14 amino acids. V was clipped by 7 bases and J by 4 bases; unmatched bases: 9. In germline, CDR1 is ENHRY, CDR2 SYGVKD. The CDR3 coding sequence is TGTGCCATCAAAATCGGGCAGGGGGCTTACGAGCAGTACTTC. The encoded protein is CAIKIGQGAYEQYF.

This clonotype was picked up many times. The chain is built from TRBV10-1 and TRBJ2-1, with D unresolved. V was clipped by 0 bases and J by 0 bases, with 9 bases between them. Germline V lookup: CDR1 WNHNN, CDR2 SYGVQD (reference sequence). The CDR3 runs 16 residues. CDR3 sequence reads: CASSESGGRSYNEQFF. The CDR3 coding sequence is TGCGCCAGCAGTGAGTCGGGCGGCCGCTCCTACAATGAGCAGTTCTTC.

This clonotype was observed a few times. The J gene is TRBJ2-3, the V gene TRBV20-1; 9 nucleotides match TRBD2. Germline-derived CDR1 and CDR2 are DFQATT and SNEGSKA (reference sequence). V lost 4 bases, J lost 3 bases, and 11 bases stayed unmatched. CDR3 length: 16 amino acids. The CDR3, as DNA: TGCAGTGCTAAGGATCGGCGGGGGGGAGGGACAGATACGCAGTATTTT. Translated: CSAKDRRGGGTDTQYF.

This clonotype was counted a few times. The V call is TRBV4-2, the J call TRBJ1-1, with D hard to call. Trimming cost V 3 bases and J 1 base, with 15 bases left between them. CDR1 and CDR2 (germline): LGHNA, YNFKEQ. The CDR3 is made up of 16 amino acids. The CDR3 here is CASSHLQVNGNTEAFF. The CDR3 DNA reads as TGTGCCAGCAGCCATTTGCAGGTAAATGGGAACACTGAAGCTTTCTTT.

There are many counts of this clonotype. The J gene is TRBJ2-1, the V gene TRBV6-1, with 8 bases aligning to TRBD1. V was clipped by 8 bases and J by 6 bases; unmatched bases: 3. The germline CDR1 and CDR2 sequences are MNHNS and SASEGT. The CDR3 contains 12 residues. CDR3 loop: CASLGQGNEQFF. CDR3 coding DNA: TGTGCCAGCCTTGGACAGGGCAATGAGCAGTTCTTC.

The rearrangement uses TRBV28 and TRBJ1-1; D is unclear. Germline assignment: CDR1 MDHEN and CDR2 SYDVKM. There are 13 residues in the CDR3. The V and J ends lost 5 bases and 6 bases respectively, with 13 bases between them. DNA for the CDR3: TGTGCCAGCAGTCAGATATCAACCCCTGAAGCTTTCTTT. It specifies CASSQISTPEAFF. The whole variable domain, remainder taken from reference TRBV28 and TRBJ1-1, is DVKVTQSSRYLVKRTGEKVFLECVQDMDHENMFWYRQDPGLGLRLIYFSYDVKMKEKGDIPEGYSVSREKKERFSLILESASTNQTSMYLCASSQISTPEAFFGQGTRLTVV.

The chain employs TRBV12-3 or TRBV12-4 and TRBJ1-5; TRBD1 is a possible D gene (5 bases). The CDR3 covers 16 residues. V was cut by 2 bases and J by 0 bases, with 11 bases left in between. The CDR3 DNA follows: TGTGCCAGCAGTTTAAGGGGCAGGGATAGCAATCAGCCCCAGCATTTT. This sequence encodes CASSLRGRDSNQPQHF.

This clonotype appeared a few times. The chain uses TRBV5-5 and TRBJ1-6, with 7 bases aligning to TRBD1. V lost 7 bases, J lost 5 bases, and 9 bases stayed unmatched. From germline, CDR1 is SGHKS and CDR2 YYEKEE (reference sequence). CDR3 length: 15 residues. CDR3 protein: CASGRDSFNNSPLHF. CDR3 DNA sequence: TGTGCCAGCGGCCGGGACAGCTTTAATAATTCACCCCTCCACTTT.

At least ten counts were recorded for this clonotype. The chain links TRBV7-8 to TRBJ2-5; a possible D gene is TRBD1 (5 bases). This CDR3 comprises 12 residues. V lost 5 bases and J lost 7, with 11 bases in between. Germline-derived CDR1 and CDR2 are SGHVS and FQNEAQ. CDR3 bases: TGTGCCAGCAGCAGTGACAGTTGGACCCAGTACTTC. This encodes CASSSDSWTQYF.